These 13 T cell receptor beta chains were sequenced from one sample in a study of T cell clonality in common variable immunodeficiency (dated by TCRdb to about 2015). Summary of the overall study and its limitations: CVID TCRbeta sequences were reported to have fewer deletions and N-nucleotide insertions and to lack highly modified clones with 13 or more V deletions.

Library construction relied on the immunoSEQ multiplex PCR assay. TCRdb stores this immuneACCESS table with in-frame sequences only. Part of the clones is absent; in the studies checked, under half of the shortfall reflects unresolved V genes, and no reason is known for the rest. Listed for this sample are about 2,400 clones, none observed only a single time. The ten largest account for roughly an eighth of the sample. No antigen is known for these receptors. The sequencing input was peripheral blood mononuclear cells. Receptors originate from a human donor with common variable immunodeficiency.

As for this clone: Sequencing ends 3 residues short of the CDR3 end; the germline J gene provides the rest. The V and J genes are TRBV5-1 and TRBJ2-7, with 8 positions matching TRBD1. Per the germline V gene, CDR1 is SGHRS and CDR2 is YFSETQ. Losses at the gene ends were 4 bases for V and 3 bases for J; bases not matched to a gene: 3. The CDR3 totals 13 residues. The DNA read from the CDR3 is TGCGCCAGCAGCGCGGACAGGGTCTACGAG. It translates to CASSADRVYE. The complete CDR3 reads CASSADRVYEQYF.

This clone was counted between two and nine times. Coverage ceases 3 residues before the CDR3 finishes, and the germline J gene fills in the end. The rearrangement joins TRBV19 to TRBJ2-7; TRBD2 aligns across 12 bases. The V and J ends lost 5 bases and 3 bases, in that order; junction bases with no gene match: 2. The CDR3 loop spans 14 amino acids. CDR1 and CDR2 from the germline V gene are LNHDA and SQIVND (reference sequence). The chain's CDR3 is CASSGLAGFYEQYF. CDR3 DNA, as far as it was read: TGTGCCAGTAGTGGACTAGCGGGGTTCTACGAG. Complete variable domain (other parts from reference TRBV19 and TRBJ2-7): DGGITQSPKYLFRKEGQNVTLSCEQNLNHDAMYWYRQDPGQGLRLIYYSQIVNDFQKGDIAEGYSVSREKKESFPLTVTSAQKNPTAFYLCASSGLAGFYEQYFGPGTRLTVT.

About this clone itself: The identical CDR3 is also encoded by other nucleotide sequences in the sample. CDR3 DNA (partial): TGTGCCAGCTCACCGAGGACAGGGCAGGAGACC. This encodes CASSPRTGQET. The entire CDR3 protein is CASSPRTGQETQYF. The rearrangement uses TRBV18 and TRBJ2-5; 8 nucleotides align to TRBD1. The observed sequence ends 3 residues before the CDR3 terminus, with the missing tail filled in from the germline J gene. CDR1 is KGHSH and CDR2 is LQKENI in the germline V gene. The CDR3 is 14 residues long. The V and J ends lost 3 bases and 5 bases, in that order; junction bases with no gene match: 5.

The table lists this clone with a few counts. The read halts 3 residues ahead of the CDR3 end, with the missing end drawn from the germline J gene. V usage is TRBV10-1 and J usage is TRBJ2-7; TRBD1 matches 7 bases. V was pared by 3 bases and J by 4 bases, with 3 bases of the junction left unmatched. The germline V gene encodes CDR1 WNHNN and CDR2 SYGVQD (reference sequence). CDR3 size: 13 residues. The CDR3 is CASSEGGRYEQYF. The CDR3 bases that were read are TGCGCCAGCAGTGAAGGGGGCAGATACGAG.

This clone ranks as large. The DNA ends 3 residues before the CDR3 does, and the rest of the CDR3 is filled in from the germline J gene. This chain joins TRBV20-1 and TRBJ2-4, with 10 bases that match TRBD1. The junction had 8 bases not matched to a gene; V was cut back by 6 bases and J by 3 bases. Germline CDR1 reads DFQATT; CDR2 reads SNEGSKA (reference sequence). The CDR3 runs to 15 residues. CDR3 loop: CSAEGTGANKNIQYF. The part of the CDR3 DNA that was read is TGCAGTGCAGAGGGGACAGGGGCGAACAAAAACATT.

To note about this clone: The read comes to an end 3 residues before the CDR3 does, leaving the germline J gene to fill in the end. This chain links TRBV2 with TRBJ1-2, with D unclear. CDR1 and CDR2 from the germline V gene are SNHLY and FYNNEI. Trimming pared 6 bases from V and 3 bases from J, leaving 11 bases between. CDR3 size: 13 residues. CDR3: CASRSDGYYGYTF. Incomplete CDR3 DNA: TGTGCCAGCAGATCCGACGGGTACTATGGC.

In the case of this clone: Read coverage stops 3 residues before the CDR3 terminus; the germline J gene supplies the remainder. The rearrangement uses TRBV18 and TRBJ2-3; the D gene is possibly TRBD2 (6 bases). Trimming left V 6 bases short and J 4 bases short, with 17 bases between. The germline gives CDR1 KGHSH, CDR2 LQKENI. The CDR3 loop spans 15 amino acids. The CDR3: CASSLSLEGPDTQYF. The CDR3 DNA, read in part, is TGTGCCAGCTCTCTATCTTTGGAGGGCCCAGATACG.

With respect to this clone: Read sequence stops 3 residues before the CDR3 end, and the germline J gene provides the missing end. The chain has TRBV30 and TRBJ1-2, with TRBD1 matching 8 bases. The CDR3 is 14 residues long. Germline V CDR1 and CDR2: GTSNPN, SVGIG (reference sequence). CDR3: CAWSHDTGGSRYTF. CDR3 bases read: TGTGCCTGGAGTCACGACACAGGGGGATCTCGC.

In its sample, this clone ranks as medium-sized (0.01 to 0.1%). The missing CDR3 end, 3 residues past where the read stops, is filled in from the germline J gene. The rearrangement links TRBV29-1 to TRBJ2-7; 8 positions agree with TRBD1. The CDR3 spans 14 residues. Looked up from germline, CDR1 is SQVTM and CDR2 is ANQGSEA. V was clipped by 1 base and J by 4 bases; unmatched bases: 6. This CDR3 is CSVEVGTGRYEQYF. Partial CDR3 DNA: TGCAGCGTTGAAGTAGGGACAGGCAGATACGAG.

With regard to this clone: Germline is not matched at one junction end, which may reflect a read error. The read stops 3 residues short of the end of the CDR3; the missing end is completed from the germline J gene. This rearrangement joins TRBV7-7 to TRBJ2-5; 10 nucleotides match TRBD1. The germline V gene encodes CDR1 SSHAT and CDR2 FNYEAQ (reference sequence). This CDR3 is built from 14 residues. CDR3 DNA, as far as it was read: TGTGCTAGCAGCTCCGGGACAGGGGAGGGGACC. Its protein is CASSSGTGEGT. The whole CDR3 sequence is CASSSGTGEGTQYF. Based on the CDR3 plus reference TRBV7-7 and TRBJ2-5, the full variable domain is GAGVSQSPRYKVTKRGQDVTLRCDPISSHATLYWYQQALGQGPEFLTYFNYEAQPDKSGLPSDRFSAERPEGSISTLTIQRTEQRDSAMYRCASSSGTGEGTQYFGPGTRLLVL.

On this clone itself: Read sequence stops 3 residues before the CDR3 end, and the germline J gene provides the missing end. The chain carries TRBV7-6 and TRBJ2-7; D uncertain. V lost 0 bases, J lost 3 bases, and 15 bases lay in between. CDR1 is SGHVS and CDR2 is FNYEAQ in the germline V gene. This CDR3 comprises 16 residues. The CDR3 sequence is CASSLAFKGPLYEQYF. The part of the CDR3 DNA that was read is TGTGCCAGCAGCTTAGCTTTTAAGGGCCCCCTCTACGAG.

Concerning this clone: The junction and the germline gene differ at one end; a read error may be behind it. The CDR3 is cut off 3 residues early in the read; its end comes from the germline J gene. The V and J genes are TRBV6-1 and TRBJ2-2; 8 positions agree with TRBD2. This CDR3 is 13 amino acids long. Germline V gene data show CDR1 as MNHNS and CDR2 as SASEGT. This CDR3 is CASSEARAGGLFF. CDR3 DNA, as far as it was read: TGTGCCAGCAGTGAAGCCCGTGCGGGGGGG.

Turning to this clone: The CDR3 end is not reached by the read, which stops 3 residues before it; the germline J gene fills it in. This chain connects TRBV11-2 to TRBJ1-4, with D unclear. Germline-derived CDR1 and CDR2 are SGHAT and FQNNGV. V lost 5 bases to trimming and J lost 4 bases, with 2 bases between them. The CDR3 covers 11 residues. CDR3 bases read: TGTGCCAGCAGCCTTAATGAAAAA. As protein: CASSLNEK. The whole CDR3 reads CASSLNEKLFF.